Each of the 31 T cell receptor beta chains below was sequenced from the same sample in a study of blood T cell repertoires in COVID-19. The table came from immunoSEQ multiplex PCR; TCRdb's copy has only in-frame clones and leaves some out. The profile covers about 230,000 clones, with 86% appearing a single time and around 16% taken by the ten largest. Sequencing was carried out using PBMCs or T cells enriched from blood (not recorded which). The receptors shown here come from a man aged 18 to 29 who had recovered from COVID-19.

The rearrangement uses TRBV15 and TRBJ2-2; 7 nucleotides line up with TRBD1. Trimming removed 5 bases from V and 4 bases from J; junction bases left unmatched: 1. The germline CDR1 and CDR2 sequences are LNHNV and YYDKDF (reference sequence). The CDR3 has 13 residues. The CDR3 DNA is TGTGCCACCAGCCGGGACAGCACCGGGGAGCTGTTTTTT. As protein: CATSRDSTGELFF.

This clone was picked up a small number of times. The CDR3 DNA follows: TGTGCCAGCAGTTTGGGCGGGGAATCCTATGGCTACACCTTC. Translated: CASSLGGESYGYTF. The chain has TRBV28 and TRBJ1-2; D remains unclear. V gave up 3 bases and J gave up 4 bases, with 12 bases separating them. Germline V CDR1 and CDR2: MDHEN, SYDVKM. This CDR3 comprises 14 residues.

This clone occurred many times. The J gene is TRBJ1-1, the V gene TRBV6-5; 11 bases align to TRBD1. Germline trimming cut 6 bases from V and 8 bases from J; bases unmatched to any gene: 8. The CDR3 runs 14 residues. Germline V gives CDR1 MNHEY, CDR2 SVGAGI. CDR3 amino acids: CASRMGGQGGEAFF. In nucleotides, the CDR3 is TGTGCCAGCAGGATGGGGGGACAGGGGGGAGAAGCTTTCTTT.

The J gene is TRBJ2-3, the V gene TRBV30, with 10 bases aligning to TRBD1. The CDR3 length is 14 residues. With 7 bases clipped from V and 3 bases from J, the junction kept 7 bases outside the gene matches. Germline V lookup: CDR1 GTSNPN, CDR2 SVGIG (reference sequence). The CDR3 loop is CASATGGLTDTQYF. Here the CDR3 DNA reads TGTGCCTCCGCGACAGGGGGCCTGACAGATACGCAGTATTTT. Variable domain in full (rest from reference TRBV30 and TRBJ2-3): SQTIHQWPATLVQPVGSPLSLECTVEGTSNPNLYWYRQAAGRGLQLLFYSVGIGQISSEVPQNLSASRPQDRQFILSSKKLLLSDSGFYLCASATGGLTDTQYFGPGTRLTVL.

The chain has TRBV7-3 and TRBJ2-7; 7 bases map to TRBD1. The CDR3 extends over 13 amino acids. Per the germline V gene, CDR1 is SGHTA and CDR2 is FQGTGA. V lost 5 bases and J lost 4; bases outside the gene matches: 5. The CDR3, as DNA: TGTGCCAGCAGCCAAGGGGGCGGGTACGAGCAGTACTTC. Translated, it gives CASSQGGGYEQYF.

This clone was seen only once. CDR3 nucleotides: TGCGCCAGCAGCCAAGGGGGCTTTTACGAGCAGTACTTC. Protein: CASSQGGFYEQYF. This chain connects TRBV4-1 to TRBJ2-7, with D maybe TRBD1 (5 bases). CDR1 and CDR2 (germline): MGHRA, YSYEKL. CDR3 size: 13 residues. The germline V and J ends were trimmed by 1 base and 4 bases, with 8 bases remaining between them.

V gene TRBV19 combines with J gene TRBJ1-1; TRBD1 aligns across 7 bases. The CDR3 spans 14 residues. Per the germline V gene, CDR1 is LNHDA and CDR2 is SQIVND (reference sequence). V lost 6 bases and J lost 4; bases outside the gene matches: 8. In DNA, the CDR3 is TGTGCCAGTAGCCTGGACAGGTGGAGCACTGAAGCTTTCTTT. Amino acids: CASSLDRWSTEAFF.

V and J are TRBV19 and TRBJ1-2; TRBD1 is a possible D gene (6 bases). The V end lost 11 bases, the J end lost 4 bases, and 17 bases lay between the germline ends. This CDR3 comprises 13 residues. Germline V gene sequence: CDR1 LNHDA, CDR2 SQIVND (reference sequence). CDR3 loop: CASDQRGGYGYTF. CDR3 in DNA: TGTGCCTCCGATCAAAGGGGGGGCTATGGCTACACCTTC.

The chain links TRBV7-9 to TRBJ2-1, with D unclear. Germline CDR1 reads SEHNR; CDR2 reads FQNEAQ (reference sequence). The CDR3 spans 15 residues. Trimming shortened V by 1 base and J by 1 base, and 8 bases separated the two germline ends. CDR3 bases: TGTGCCAGCAGCTTAGTGGCACCTTCCTACAATGAGCAGTTCTTC. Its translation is CASSLVAPSYNEQFF.

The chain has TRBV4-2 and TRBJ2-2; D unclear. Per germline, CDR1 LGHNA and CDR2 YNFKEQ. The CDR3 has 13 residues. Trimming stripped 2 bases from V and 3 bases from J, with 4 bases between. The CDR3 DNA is TGTGCCAGCAGCCAACGGGACACCGGGGAGCTGTTTTTT. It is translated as CASSQRDTGELFF.

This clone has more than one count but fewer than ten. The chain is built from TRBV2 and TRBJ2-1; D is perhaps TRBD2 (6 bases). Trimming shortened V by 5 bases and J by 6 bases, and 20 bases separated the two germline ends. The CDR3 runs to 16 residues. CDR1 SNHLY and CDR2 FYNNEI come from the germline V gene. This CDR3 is CASSKPGLPDGNEQFF. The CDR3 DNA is TGTGCCAGCAGTAAACCGGGACTCCCGGATGGCAATGAGCAGTTCTTC.

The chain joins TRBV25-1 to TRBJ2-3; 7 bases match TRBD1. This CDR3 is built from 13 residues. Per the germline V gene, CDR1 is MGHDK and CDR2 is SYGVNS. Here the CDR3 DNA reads TGTGCGAGCCGGGACAGCCACACAGATACGCAGTATTTT. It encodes CASRDSHTDTQYF.

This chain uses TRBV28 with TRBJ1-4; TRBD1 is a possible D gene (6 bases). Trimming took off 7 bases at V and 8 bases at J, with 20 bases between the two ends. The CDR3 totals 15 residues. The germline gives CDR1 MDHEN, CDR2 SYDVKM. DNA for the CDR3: TGTGCCAGCACATCAGGGGCGGGTACATGGGAAAAACTGTTTTTT. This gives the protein CASTSGAGTWEKLFF.

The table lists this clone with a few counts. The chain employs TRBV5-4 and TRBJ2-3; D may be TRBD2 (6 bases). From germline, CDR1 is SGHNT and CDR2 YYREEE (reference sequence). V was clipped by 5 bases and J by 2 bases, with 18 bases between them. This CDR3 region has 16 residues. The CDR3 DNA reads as TGTGCCAGCAGACAGCGTGGTAGCGGCTCCACAGATACGCAGTATTTT. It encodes CASRQRGSGSTDTQYF.

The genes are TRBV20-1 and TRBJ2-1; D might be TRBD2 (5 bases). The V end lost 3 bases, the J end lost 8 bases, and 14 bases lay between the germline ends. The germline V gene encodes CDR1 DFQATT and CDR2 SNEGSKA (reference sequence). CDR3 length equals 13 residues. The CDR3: CSASRWESDEQFF. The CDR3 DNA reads TGCAGTGCTAGTCGGTGGGAGAGCGATGAGCAGTTCTTC.

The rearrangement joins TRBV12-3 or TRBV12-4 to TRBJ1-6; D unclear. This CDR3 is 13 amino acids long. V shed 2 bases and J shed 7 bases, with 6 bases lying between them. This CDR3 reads CASSLFQNSPLHF. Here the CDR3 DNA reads TGTGCCAGCAGTTTATTCCAGAATTCACCCCTCCACTTT.

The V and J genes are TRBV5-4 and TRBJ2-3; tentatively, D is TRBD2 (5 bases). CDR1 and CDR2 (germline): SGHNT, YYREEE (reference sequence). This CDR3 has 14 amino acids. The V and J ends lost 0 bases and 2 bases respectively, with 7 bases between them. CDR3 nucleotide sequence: TGTGCCAGCAGCTTGGCCGGGGTCACAGATACGCAGTATTTT. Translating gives CASSLAGVTDTQYF. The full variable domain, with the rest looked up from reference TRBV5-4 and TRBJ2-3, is ETGVTQSPTHLIKTRGQQVTLRCSSQSGHNTVSWYQQALGQGPQFIFQYYREEENGRGNFPPRFSGLQFPNYSSELNVNALELDDSALYLCASSLAGVTDTQYFGPGTRLTVL.

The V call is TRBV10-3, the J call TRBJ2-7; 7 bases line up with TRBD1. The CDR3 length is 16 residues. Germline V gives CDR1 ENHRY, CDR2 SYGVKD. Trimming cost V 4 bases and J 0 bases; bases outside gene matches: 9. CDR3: CAISAPEDRDSYEQYF. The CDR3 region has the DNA TGTGCCATCAGTGCGCCCGAAGACAGGGACTCCTACGAGCAGTACTTC.

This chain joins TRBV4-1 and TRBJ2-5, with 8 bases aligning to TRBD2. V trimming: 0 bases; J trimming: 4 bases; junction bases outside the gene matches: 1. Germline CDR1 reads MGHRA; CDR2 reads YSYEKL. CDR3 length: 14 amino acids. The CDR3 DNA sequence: TGCGCCAGCAGCCAAGATGGACTAGCAGAGACCCAGTACTTC. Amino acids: CASSQDGLAETQYF.

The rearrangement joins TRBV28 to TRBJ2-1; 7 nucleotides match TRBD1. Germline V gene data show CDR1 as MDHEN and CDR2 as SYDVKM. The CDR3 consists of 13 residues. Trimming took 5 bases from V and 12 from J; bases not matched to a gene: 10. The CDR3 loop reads CASSPTPDRVQFF. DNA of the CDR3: TGTGCCAGCAGTCCTACCCCAGACAGGGTGCAGTTCTTC.

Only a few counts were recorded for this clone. CDR3 nucleotide sequence: TGCGCCAGCGCCCTCGGGAATCGCTCACCCCTCCACTTT. It specifies CASALGNRSPLHF. The chain combines TRBV10-2 with TRBJ1-6; D not certain. V was pared by 8 bases and J by 10 bases, with 15 bases between. Germline loops: CDR1 WSHSY, CDR2 SAAADI. This CDR3 comprises 13 residues.

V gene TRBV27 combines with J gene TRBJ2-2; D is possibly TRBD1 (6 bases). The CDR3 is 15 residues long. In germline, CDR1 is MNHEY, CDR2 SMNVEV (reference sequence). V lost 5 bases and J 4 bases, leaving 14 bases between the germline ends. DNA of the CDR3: TGTGCCAGCAGTCCCCCCGGGACATCCACCGGGGAGCTGTTTTTT. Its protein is CASSPPGTSTGELFF.

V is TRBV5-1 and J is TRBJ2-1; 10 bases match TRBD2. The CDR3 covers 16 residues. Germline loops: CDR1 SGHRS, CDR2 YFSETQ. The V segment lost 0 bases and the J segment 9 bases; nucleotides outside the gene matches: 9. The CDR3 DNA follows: TGCGCCAGCAGCTTGGCACTAGCGGGAAGAGGTGGTGAGCAGTTCTTC. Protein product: CASSLALAGRGGEQFF.

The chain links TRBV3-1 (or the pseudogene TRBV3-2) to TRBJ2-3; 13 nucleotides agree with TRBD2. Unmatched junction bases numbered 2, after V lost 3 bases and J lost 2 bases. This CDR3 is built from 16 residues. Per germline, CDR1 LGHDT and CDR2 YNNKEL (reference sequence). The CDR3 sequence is CASSQGLAGYTDTQYF. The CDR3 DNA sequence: TGTGCCAGCAGCCAGGGACTAGCGGGGTACACAGATACGCAGTATTTT.

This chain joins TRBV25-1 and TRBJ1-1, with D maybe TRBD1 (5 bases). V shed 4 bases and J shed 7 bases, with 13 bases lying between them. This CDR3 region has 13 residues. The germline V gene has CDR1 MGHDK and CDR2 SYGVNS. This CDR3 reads CASSAYPQGEAFF. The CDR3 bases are TGTGCCAGCAGTGCATACCCCCAGGGTGAAGCTTTCTTT.

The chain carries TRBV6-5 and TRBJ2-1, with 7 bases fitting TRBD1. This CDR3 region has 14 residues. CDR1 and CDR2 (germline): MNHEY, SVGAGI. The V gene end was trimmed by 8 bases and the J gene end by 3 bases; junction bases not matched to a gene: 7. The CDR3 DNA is TGTGCCAGCCTACGGGACAGACTCTACAATGAGCAGTTCTTC. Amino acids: CASLRDRLYNEQFF.

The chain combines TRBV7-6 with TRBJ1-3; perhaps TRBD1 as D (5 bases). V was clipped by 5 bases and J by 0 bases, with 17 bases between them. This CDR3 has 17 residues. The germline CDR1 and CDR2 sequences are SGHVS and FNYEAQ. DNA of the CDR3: TGTGCCAGCAGCCCCAGCCCCGGTGGGGCCTCTGGAAACACCATATATTTT. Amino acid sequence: CASSPSPGGASGNTIYF. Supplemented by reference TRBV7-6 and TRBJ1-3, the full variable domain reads GAGVSQSPRYKVTKRGQDVALRCDPISGHVSLYWYRQALGQGPEFLTYFNYEAQQDKSGLPNDRFSAERPEGSISTLTIQRTEQRDSAMYRCASSPSPGGASGNTIYFGEGSWLTVV.

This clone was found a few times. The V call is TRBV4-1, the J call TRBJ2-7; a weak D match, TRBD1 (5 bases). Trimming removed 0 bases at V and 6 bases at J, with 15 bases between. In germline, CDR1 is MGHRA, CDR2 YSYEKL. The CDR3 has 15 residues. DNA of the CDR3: TGCGCCAGCAGCCAAGATCAGGGTTTTCGTGGCGAGCAGTACTTC. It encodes CASSQDQGFRGEQYF.

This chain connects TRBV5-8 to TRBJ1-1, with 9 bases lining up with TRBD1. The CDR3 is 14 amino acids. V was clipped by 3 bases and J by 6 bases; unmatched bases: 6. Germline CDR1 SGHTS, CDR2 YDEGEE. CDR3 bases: TGTGCCAGCAGCTCGGGACAGGGAGTCCCTGAAGCTTTCTTT. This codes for CASSSGQGVPEAFF.

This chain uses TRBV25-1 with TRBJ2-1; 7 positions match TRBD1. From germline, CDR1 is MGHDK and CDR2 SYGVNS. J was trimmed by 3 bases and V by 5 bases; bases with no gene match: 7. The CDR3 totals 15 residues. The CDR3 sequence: CASSPGTEIYNEQFF. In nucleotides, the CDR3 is TGTGCCAGCAGTCCGGGGACAGAGATCTACAATGAGCAGTTCTTC.

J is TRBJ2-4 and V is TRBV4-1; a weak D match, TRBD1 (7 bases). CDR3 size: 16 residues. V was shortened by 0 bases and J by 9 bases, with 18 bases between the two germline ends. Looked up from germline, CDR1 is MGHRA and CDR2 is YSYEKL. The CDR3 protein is CASSQDQGGLAAIQYF. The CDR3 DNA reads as TGCGCCAGCAGCCAAGATCAGGGGGGCCTAGCTGCCATTCAGTACTTC.